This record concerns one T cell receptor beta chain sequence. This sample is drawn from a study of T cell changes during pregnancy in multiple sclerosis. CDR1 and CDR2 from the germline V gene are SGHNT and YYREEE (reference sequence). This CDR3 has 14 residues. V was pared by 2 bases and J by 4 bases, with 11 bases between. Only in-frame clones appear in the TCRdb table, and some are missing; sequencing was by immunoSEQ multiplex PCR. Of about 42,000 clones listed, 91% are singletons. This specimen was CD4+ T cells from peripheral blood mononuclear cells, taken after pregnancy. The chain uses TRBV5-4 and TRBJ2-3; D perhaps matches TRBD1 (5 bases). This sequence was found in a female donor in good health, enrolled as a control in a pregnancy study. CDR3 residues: CASSLGVGSDTQYF. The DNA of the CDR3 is TGTGCCAGCAGCTTAGGGGTAGGCTCAGATACGCAGTATTTT. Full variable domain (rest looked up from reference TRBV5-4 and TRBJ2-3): ETGVTQSPTHLIKTRGQQVTLRCSSQSGHNTVSWYQQALGQGPQFIFQYYREEENGRGNFPPRFSGLQFPNYSSELNVNALELDDSALYLCASSLGVGSDTQYFGPGTRLTVL.